What follows are 18 T cell receptor beta chains derived from one specimen sequenced in a study of a mutant IDH1 vaccine in newly diagnosed glioma. As to time point: week 5, during vaccination. In every dose of vaccine, 300 ug of mutant IDH1 20-mer peptide was given alongside topical imiquimod. Profiled with immunoSEQ multiplex PCR; TCRdb holds only in-frame clones, not every one. The sample includes some 51,000 clones, around 78% of them seen just once. These receptors' antigens are unknown. Sample: PBMCs, taken from a glioma patient whose treatment included an IDH1 peptide vaccine. These receptors all come from a woman in her forties with glioma.

The CDR3 DNA is TGTGCCAGCAGCTTAGGGGGGGCCATTCGCACCGGGGAGCTGTTTTTT. Translation gives CASSLGGAIRTGELFF. The gene calls are TRBV13 and TRBJ2-2; D is perhaps TRBD1 (6 bases). This CDR3 region has 16 residues. Looked up from germline, CDR1 is PRHDT and CDR2 is FYEKMQ (reference sequence). V was shortened by 0 bases and J by 4 bases, with 12 bases between the two germline ends.

The V and J genes are TRBV18 and TRBJ1-4; D possibly corresponds to TRBD1 (6 bases). The CDR3 covers 17 residues. With 3 bases removed from V and 0 bases from J, the gap between germline ends came to 14 bases. Germline CDR1 reads KGHSH; CDR2 reads LQKENI. CDR3 sequence reads: CASSPVGGTTTNEKLFF. The CDR3 bases are TGTGCCAGCTCACCGGTGGGAGGGACAACAACTAATGAAAAACTGTTTTTT. The complete variable domain, with remaining parts taken from reference TRBV18 and TRBJ1-4, reads NAGVMQNPRHLVRRRGQEARLRCSPMKGHSHVYWYRQLPEEGLKFMVYLQKENIIDESGMPKERFSAEFPKEGPSILRIQQVVRGDSAAYFCASSPVGGTTTNEKLFFGSGTQLSVL.

The CDR3 nucleotides are TGTGCCTGGATTAACGGGGCTAGCGGGGGGGCCCGGGAGACCCAGTACTTC. Residues: CAWINGASGGARETQYF. The V call is TRBV30, the J call TRBJ2-5; 12 positions match TRBD2. Germline-derived CDR1 and CDR2 are GTSNPN and SVGIG (reference sequence). After removal of 4 bases from V and 5 bases from J, the junction contained 14 bases not matched to a gene. This CDR3 spans 17 amino acids. Full variable domain (outside the CDR3, taken from reference TRBV30 and TRBJ2-5): SQTIHQWPATLVQPVGSPLSLECTVEGTSNPNLYWYRQAAGRGLQLLFYSVGIGQISSEVPQNLSASRPQDRQFILSSKKLLLSDSGFYLCAWINGASGGARETQYFGPGTRLLVL.

This clone is classed as medium-sized. This rearrangement joins TRBV27 to TRBJ1-5; the D gene is possibly TRBD1 (6 bases). The CDR3 loop spans 13 amino acids. V was cut by 8 bases and J by 7 bases, with 15 bases left in between. Germline-derived CDR1 and CDR2 are MNHEY and SMNVEV (reference sequence). Here the CDR3 reads CASGPPGAQPQHF. Written as DNA, the CDR3 is TGTGCCAGCGGTCCCCCAGGGGCACAGCCCCAGCATTTT.

This clone was seen a few times. The chain has TRBV18 and TRBJ1-4; no reliable D call. Germline V CDR1 and CDR2: KGHSH, LQKENI. V lost 5 bases to trimming and J lost 8 bases, with 15 bases between them. The CDR3 consists of 14 residues. In DNA, the CDR3 is TGTGCCAGCTCAATTGGGCGGAGTGGGGAAAAACTGTTTTTT. Its protein product is CASSIGRSGEKLFF.

This clone was found a few times. This sequence joins TRBV5-1 and TRBJ2-7; D not resolved. The germline V and J ends were trimmed by 1 base and 5 bases, with 10 bases remaining between them. The CDR3 extends over 13 amino acids. CDR1 and CDR2 (germline): SGHRS, YFSETQ. Here the CDR3 reads CASSLIQANEQYF. In nucleotides, the CDR3 is TGCGCCAGCAGCTTGATCCAGGCTAACGAGCAGTACTTC.

The chain couples TRBV19 to TRBJ1-5; tentatively, D is TRBD1 (5 bases). CDR3 length equals 14 residues. Trimming took off 7 bases at V and 7 bases at J, with 17 bases between the two ends. From germline, CDR1 is LNHDA and CDR2 SQIVND (reference sequence). The CDR3 sequence is CASNLERGGQPQHF. In DNA, the CDR3 is TGTGCCAGTAATTTGGAGAGGGGAGGACAGCCCCAGCATTTT.

The CDR3 coding sequence is TGTGCCAGCAGTGAAAAGCTTCGGCCTAGCGGGAGCACAGATACGCAGTATTTT. It specifies CASSEKLRPSGSTDTQYF. The genes are TRBV2 and TRBJ2-3; 8 positions match TRBD2. The CDR3 runs to 18 residues. After removal of 2 bases from V and 0 bases from J, the junction contained 10 bases not matched to a gene. Germline V gives CDR1 SNHLY, CDR2 FYNNEI.

This chain connects TRBV5-1 to TRBJ1-1, with TRBD1 matching 7 bases. Per the germline V gene, CDR1 is SGHRS and CDR2 is YFSETQ. The CDR3 covers 14 residues. V was pared by 2 bases and J by 0 bases, with 1 base of the junction left unmatched. The CDR3 DNA reads TGCGCCAGCAGCTTCGACAGGGTGAACACTGAAGCTTTCTTT. This sequence encodes CASSFDRVNTEAFF.

V gene TRBV9 combines with J gene TRBJ1-1, with D perhaps TRBD1 (5 bases). The CDR3 is 13 amino acids. Germline-derived CDR1 and CDR2 are SGDLS and YYNGEE. V was trimmed by 0 bases and J by 7 bases, leaving 10 bases between them. CDR3 nucleotide sequence: TGTGCCAGCAGCGTAGCGGGGGTAGGTGAAGCTTTCTTT. Translation: CASSVAGVGEAFF. Variable domain in full (rest from reference TRBV9 and TRBJ1-1): DSGVTQTPKHLITATGQRVTLRCSPRSGDLSVYWYQQSLDQGLQFLIQYYNGEERAKGNILERFSAQQFPDLHSELNLSSLELGDSALYFCASSVAGVGEAFFGQGTRLTVV.

This chain connects TRBV6-5 to TRBJ1-3; weak D call: TRBD1 (6 bases). Trimming pared 2 bases from V and 4 bases from J, leaving 15 bases between. CDR3 length: 16 amino acids. From germline, CDR1 is MNHEY and CDR2 SVGAGI. The CDR3 sequence is CASSYSGRGGGNTIYF. The CDR3 nucleotides are TGTGCCAGCAGTTACAGCGGCAGGGGAGGCGGAAACACCATATATTTT.

The DNA for the CDR3 is TGTGCCAGCAGCTTTGGGGGGAGACAGGGGGAGACCCAGTACTTC. This codes for CASSFGGRQGETQYF. The gene calls are TRBV5-4 and TRBJ2-5, with 8 positions matching TRBD1. This CDR3 spans 15 amino acids. V lost 2 bases and J lost 5; bases outside the gene matches: 8. Germline CDR1 SGHNT, CDR2 YYREEE (reference sequence).

The chain couples TRBV9 to TRBJ2-3; D perhaps matches TRBD1 (6 bases). CDR1 SGDLS and CDR2 YYNGEE come from the germline V gene. V gave up 4 bases and J gave up 0 bases, with 15 bases separating them. The CDR3 has 16 amino acids. CDR3 bases: TGTGCCAGCAGCACCGCCGTAGGACAGAGCACAGATACGCAGTATTTT. Encoded protein: CASSTAVGQSTDTQYF.

This clone occurred a few times. V and J are TRBV6-1 and TRBJ2-2; 7 bases are a match to TRBD2. The CDR3 loop spans 12 amino acids. Germline assignment: CDR1 MNHNS and CDR2 SASEGT. The V segment lost 10 bases and the J segment 8 bases; nucleotides outside the gene matches: 7. The CDR3 loop is CAMGGIWGELFF. The DNA of the CDR3 is TGTGCCATGGGAGGGATATGGGGGGAGCTGTTTTTT.

The rearrangement uses TRBV9 and TRBJ2-3; unclear D gene. Trimming took 0 bases from V and 2 from J, leaving 13 bases between them. Germline-derived CDR1 and CDR2 are SGDLS and YYNGEE. The CDR3 runs to 16 residues. The CDR3 loop is CASSVAPVVPTDTQYF. The CDR3, as DNA: TGTGCCAGCAGCGTAGCGCCGGTTGTTCCCACAGATACGCAGTATTTT.

This clone was observed a single time. This sequence joins TRBV7-9 and TRBJ2-3; D uncertain. The V end lost 5 bases, the J end lost 6 bases, and 9 bases lay between the germline ends. CDR1 and CDR2 (germline): SEHNR, FQNEAQ (reference sequence). The CDR3 is 12 amino acids. In nucleotides, the CDR3 is TGTGCCAGCAGCGAGACGAGGGATACGCAGTATTTT. It codes for CASSETRDTQYF.

The chain has TRBV5-4 and TRBJ2-1; D could derive from TRBD1 or TRBD2 (5 bases each). The germline V and J ends were trimmed by 2 bases and 0 bases, with 15 bases remaining between them. Germline values: CDR1 SGHNT, CDR2 YYREEE (reference sequence). The CDR3 spans 17 residues. The chain's CDR3 is CASSFGTPQGSYNEQFF. The CDR3, as DNA: TGTGCCAGCAGCTTTGGGACCCCCCAGGGCTCCTACAATGAGCAGTTCTTC.

The V and J genes are TRBV9 and TRBJ1-1, with D hard to call. Trimming left V 4 bases short and J 6 bases short, with 19 bases between. Germline V gene data show CDR1 as SGDLS and CDR2 as YYNGEE. The CDR3 sequence is 15 residues long. The CDR3 DNA reads TGTGCCAGCAGCCGGGCGGCCAGGAGTCAATCTGAAGCTTTCTTT. Its protein product is CASSRAARSQSEAFF.